The 4 T cell receptor beta chains given below trace back to one sample, sequenced in a study of OX40 agonist ivuxolimab in advanced cancers. Measured with immunoSEQ multiplex PCR; TCRdb has only the in-frame clones, and not every one. The sample carries some 72,000 clones, 85% to 95% recorded once. The sample was CD4+ or CD8+ T cells sorted from blood, taken in a trial of the OX40 agonist ivuxolimab. The receptors stem from an adult with an advanced solid tumor such as melanoma, head and neck, liver or kidney cancer.

The chain carries TRBV10-2 and TRBJ2-5; D not resolved. The CDR3 has 10 residues. Trimming took 8 bases from V and 2 from J, leaving 3 bases between them. Germline CDR1 is WSHSY and CDR2 is SAAADI. The CDR3 region has the DNA TGCGCCAGCTCTCAAGAGACCCAGTACTTC. Protein: CASSQETQYF.

The rearrangement joins TRBV6-1 to TRBJ2-1; no definite D call. Germline assignment: CDR1 MNHNS and CDR2 SASEGT. This CDR3 spans 11 amino acids. Trimming cost V 1 base and J 15 bases, with 10 bases left between them. Here the CDR3 DNA reads TGTGCCAGCAGTGAAGGTACGCCTCCGTTCTTC. It encodes CASSEGTPPFF.

The chain employs TRBV9 and TRBJ2-3; TRBD2 aligns across 8 bases. The CDR3 has 13 amino acids. V was clipped by 5 bases and J by 4 bases; unmatched bases: 3. CDR1 and CDR2 (germline): SGDLS, YYNGEE. The CDR3 region is CASRGLASDTQYF. As DNA, the CDR3 is TGTGCCAGCAGAGGACTAGCATCAGATACGCAGTATTTT.

This clone was recorded once. J is TRBJ2-1 and V is TRBV7-6; D gene ambiguous. This CDR3 has 14 amino acids. Germline loops: CDR1 SGHVS, CDR2 FNYEAQ. With 5 bases removed from V and 10 bases from J, the gap between germline ends came to 18 bases. This chain's CDR3 is CASSPTADGGEQFF. The CDR3 nucleotides read TGTGCCAGCAGCCCGACCGCCGACGGTGGAGAGCAGTTCTTC.